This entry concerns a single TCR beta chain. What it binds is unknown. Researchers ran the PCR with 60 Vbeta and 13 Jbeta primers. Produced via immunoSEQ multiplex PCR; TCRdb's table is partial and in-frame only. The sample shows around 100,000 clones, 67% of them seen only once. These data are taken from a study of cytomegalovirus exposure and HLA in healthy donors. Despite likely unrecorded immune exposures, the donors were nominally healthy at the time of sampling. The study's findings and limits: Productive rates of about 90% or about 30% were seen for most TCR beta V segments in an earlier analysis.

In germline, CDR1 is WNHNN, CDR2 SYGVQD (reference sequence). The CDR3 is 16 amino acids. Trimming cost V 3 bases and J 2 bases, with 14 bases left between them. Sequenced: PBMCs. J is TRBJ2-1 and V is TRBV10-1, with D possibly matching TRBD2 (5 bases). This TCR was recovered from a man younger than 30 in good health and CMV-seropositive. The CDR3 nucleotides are TGCGCCAGCAGTGACTCGAGAGGGATCCCCTACAATGAGCAGTTCTTC. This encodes CASSDSRGIPYNEQFF.